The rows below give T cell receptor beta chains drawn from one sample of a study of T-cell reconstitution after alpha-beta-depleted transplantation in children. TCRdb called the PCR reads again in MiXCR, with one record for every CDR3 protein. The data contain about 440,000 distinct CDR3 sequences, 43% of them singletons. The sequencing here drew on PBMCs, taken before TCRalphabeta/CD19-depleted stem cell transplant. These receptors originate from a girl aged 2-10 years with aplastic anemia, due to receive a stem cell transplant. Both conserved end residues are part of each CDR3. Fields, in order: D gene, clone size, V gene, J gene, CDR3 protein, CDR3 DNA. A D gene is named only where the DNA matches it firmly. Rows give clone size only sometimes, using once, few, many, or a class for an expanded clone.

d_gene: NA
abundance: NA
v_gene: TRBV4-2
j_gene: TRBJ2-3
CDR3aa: CASSQNSPAHGADTQYF
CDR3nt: TGTGCCAGCAGCCAAAATTCTCCCGCACACGGGGCAGATACGCAGTATTTT

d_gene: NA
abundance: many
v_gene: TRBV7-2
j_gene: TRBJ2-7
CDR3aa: CASSLSGTPTYEQYF
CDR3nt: TGTGCCAGCAGCTTATCAGGGACGCCGACCTACGAGCAGTACTTC

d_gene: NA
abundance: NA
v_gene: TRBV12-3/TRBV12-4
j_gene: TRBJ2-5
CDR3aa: CASSLSAWTQYF
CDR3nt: TGTGCCAGCAGCCTTTCTGCGTGGACCCAGTACTTC

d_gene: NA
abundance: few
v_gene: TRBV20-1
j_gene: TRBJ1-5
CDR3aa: CSASGGTGNQPQHF
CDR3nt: TGCAGTGCTAGCGGGGGCACCGGCAATCAGCCCCAGCATTTT

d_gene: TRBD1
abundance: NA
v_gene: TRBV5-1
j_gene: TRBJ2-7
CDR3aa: CASSKPPGQGHEQYF
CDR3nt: TGCGCCAGCAGCAAGCCGCCGGGACAGGGACACGAGCAGTACTTC

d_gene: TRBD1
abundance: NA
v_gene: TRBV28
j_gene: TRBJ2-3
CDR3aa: CASSPWDRVGDTQYF
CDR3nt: TGTGCCAGCAGTCCGTGGGACAGGGTGGGGGATACGCAGTATTTT

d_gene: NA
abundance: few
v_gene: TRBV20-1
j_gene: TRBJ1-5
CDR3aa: CSATRQGNQPQHF
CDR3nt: TGCAGTGCTACTAGACAGGGCAATCAGCCCCAGCATTTT

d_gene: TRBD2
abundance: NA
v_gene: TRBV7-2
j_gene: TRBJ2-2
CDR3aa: CASSLPAGGTGELFF
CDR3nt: TGTGCCAGCAGCTTACCAGCGGGGGGCACCGGGGAGCTGTTTTTT

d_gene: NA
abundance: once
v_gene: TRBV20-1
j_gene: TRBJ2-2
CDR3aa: CSARGAASTGELFF
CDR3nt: TGCAGTGCTAGAGGAGCAGCAAGCACCGGGGAGCTGTTTTTT

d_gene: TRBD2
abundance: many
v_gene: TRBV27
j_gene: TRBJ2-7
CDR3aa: CASSLSAGSAYEQYF
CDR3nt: TGTGCCAGCAGTTTGTCAGCGGGGAGCGCCTACGAGCAGTACTTC

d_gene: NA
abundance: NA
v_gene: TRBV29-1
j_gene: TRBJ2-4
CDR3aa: CSVARARDIQYF
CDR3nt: TGCAGCGTTGCGAGAGCGAGGGACATTCAGTACTTC

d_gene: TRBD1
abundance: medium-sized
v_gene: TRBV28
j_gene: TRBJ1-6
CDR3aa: CASSPKLGTGHNSPLHF
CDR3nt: TGTGCCAGCAGTCCGAAACTCGGGACAGGGCATAATTCACCCCTCCACTTT

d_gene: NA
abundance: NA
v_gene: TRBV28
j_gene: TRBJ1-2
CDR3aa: CASSLPRDGSNYGYTF
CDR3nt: TGTGCCAGCAGTCTCCCGCGGGACGGCTCTAACTATGGCTACACCTTC

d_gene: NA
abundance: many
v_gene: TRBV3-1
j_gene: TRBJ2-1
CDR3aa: CASSQNGNEQFF
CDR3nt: TGTGCCAGCAGCCAAAACGGCAATGAGCAGTTCTTC

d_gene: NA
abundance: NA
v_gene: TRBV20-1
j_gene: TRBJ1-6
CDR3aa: CSANPGTSSPLHF
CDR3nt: TGCAGTGCGAACCCCGGGACATCTTCACCCCTCCACTTT

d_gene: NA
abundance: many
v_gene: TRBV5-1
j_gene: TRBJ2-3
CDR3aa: CASSLAGGSDTQYF
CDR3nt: TGCGCCAGCAGCTTGGCCGGGGGCTCAGATACGCAGTATTTT

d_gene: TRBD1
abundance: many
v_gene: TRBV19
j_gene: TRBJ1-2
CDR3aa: CASSMGQGEGYGYTF
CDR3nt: TGTGCCAGTAGTATGGGACAGGGTGAAGGCTATGGCTACACCTTC

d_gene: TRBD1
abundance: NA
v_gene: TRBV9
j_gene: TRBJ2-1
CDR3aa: CASSAREGQGEYNEQFF
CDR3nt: TGTGCCAGCAGCGCAAGGGAGGGACAGGGGGAATACAATGAGCAGTTCTTC

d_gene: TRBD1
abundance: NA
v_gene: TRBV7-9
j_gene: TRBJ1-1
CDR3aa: CASRLDRGFNTEAFF
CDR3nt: TGTGCCAGCAGACTGGACAGGGGGTTCAACACTGAAGCTTTCTTT

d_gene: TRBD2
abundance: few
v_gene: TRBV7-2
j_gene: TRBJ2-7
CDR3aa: CASSPPGLAGGLEQYF
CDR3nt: TGTGCCAGCAGCCCTCCGGGACTAGCGGGGGGGCTGGAGCAGTACTTC

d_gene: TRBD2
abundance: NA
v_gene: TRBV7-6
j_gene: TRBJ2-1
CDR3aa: CASSLERGNEQFF
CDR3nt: TGTGCCAGCAGCTTAGAGCGGGGCAATGAGCAGTTCTTC

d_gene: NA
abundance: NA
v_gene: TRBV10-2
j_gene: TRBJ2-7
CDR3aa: CASSESLAVYEQYF
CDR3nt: TGCGCCAGCAGTGAGTCGCTGGCGGTCTACGAGCAGTACTTC

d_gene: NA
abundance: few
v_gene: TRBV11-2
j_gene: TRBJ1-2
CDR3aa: CASSFDRRNGYTF
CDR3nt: TGTGCCAGCAGCTTCGACAGGAGGAATGGCTACACCTTC

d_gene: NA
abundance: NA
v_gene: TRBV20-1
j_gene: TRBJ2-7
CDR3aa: CSASRRAAGEQYF
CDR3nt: TGCAGTGCTAGTCGCCGCGCGGCAGGCGAGCAGTACTTC

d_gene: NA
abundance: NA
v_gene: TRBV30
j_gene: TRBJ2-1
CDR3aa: CAWDSRWNEQFF
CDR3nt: TGTGCCTGGGACTCGAGGTGGAATGAGCAGTTCTTC

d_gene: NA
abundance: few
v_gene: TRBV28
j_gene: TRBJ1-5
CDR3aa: CATLTGTVNQPQHF
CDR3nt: TGTGCCACCCTTACAGGGACGGTGAATCAGCCCCAGCATTTT

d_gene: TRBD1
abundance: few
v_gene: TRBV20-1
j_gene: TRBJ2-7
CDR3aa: CSAREEWDRGGEQYF
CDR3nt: TGCAGTGCTAGAGAGGAATGGGACAGGGGTGGCGAGCAGTACTTC

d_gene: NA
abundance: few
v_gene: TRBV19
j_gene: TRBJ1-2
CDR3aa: CASTGYDYGYTF
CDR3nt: TGTGCCAGTACAGGGTATGACTATGGCTACACCTTC

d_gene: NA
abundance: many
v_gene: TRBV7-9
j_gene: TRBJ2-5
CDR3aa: CASTPGGTQYF
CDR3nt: TGTGCCAGCACTCCCGGAGGGACCCAGTACTTC

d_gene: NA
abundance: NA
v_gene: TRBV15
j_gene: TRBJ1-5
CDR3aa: CATSRDLLVALNQPQHF
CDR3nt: TGTGCCACCAGCAGAGATCTGCTTGTGGCTCTAAATCAGCCCCAGCATTTT

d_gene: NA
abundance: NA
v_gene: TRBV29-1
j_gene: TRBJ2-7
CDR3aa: CSVGSASYEQYF
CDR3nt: TGCAGCGTTGGGTCAGCTTCCTACGAGCAGTACTTC

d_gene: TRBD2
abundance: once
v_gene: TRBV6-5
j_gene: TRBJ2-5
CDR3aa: CASSYETGGPYRPQETQYF
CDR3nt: TGTGCCAGCAGTTACGAGACGGGGGGGCCGTACCGGCCACAAGAGACCCAGTACTTC